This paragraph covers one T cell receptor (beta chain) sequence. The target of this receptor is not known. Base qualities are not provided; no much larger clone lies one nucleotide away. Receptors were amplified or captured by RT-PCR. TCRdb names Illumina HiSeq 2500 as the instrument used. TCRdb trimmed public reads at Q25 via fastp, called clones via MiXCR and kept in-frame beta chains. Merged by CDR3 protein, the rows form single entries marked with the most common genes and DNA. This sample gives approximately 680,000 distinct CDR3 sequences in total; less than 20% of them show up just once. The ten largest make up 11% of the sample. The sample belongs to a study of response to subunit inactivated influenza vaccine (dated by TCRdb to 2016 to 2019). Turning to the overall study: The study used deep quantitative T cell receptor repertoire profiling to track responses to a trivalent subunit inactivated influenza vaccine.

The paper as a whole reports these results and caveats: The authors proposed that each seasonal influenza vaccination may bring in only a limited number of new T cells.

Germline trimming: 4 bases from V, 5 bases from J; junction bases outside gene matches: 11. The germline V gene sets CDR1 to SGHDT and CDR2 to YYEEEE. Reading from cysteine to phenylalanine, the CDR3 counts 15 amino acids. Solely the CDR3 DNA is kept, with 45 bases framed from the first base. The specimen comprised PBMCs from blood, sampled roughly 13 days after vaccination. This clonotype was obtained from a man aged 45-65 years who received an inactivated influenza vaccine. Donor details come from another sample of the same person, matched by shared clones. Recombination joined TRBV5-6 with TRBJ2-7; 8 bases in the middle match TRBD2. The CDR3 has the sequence CASSPRLAGSHEQYF. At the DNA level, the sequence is TGTGCCAGCAGCCCACGGCTAGCGGGTTCCCACGAGCAGTACTTC.